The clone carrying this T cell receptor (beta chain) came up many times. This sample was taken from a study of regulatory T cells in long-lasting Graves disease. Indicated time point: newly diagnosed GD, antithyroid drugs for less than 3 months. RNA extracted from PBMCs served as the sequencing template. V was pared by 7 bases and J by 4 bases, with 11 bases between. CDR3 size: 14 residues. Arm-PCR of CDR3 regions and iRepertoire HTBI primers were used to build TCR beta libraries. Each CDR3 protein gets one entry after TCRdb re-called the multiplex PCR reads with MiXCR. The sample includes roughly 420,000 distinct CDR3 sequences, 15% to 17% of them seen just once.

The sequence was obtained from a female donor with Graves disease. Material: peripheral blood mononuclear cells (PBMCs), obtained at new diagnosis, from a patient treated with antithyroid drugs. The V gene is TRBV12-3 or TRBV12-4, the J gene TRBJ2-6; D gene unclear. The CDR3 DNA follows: TGTGCCAGCACCCCGACCGGGGGGGCCAACGTCCTGACTTTC. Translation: CASTPTGGANVLTF.